A selection of T cell receptor beta chains follows, all from one sample in a study of T cells after yellow fever vaccination. In TCRdb, the 5' RACE reads were re-called with MiXCR into one record per CDR3 protein. Of approximately 340,000 distinct CDR3 sequences detected, over 8% appear once; the ten largest clones hold more than 15%. The sample was PBMCs, taken on the day of the first yellow fever vaccination. Source of these receptors: a young man who received the YFV17D yellow fever vaccine. CDR3s include the opening cysteine and the closing phenylalanine or tryptophan. The D gene is left open where the match is weak.

V gene	D gene	CDR3 protein
TRBV5-4	.	CASSSMDRPYEQYF
TRBV20-1	TRBD1	CSARERGQGAPVRYF
TRBV12-3/TRBV12-4	.	CASSSGSGANEKLFF
TRBV7-9	TRBD2	CASTPLGGGRSYNEQFF
TRBV25-1	.	CASSEGPRVRHTQYF
TRBV5-1	.	CASSLMGYQETQYF
TRBV7-9	.	CASSSNYMNTEAFF
TRBV27	TRBD1	CASSSIDRVGWSEYEQYF
TRBV9	TRBD2	CASSVNPGLAGQETQYF
TRBV6-5	.	CASSYGGHPSGANVLTF
TRBV5-1	.	CASSLVGRFENTEAFF
TRBV3-1	TRBD1	CASRRTGGGGYTF
TRBV5-1	.	CASSLVSTRETQYF
TRBV4-1	.	CASSQSAPTLYGYTF
TRBV4-3	.	CASSQESRGEGTDTQYF
TRBV6-2/TRBV6-3	.	CASTLSIRENTEAFF
TRBV6-5	.	CATKAGELFF
TRBV7-9	.	CASSRGVDWRLNTEAFF
TRBV20-1	TRBD2	CSAFGAGGRNEQFF
TRBV19	.	CASSMLGYGYTF
TRBV6-6	.	CASSTVLGFRQYF
TRBV7-2	TRBD1	CASSRGGQAYGYTF
TRBV30	.	CAWSVSGTNEKLFF
TRBV7-2	TRBD1	CASSSSRGQRNEKLFF
TRBV4-2	.	CASSQGGVLGNTIYF
TRBV20-1	.	CSARGGGSYNSPLHF
TRBV12-3/TRBV12-4	.	CASSLADPESGYTF
TRBV10-3	.	CAISESRGPYGYTF
TRBV11-2	TRBD1	CASSLETGQGLSSQETQYF
TRBV10-3	TRBD2	CAIRRGLAGAEETQYF
TRBV3-1	TRBD2	CASSQGLAGQTTGELFF
TRBV7-2	TRBD1	CASSGQGESTEAFF
TRBV29-1	TRBD1	CSVAGTGGGNTGELFF
TRBV6-2/TRBV6-3	.	CASSYSRSPYNEQFF
TRBV5-1	.	CASSLQNSNTEAFF
TRBV7-2	.	CASSPTRQDGYPF
TRBV9	.	CASSVGGFPETQYF
TRBV5-1	.	CASSRFGPGSRGYTF
TRBV4-3	.	CASSQAGNTEAFF
TRBV27	.	CASSLRPIQGGYEQYF
TRBV29-1	TRBD2	CSVVHTSGGGEQFF
TRBV2	.	CASNVGGRSDTQYF
TRBV7-2	.	CASSREAQMGRTGELFF
TRBV18	.	CASSPLNKAIYNEQFF
TRBV4-2	.	CASSQKARTSTDTQYF
TRBV7-2	.	CASSSPVLAKNIQYF
TRBV6-5	.	CASSYSWGHIYNEQFF
TRBV20-1	.	CSAPVAGGGLYNTGELFF
TRBV5-1	.	CASSFLPGLGYYEQYF
TRBV6-1	TRBD1	CASKGQGMSQPQHF
TRBV20-1	.	CSAREYPGTKLFF
TRBV20-1	TRBD1	CSARTGLSTDTQYF
TRBV2	.	CASSKTATNEKLFF
TRBV15	.	CATTKVTGTGELFF
TRBV6-2/TRBV6-3	TRBD1	CASSYSGQGDEAFF
TRBV18	.	CASSPQNLGVSDTQYF